The sequence of this TCR beta chain was determined in a study of T-cell memory formation after mild COVID-19. This clonotype was detected only a few times. Amplification by 5'RACE using constant-segment primers produced TCR alpha and TCR beta cDNA libraries that carried sample barcodes and UMIs. One entry per CDR3 protein results from TCRdb running MiXCR on the 5' RACE reads. Of 560,000 or so distinct CDR3 sequences in the sample, roughly 17% were seen once. The sequencing sample was made of PBMCs or a T cell subset sorted from them (not recorded which). The clonotype comes from an adult woman who had mild COVID-19 (a few samples of this study predate the infection). Cell type and time point are not known.

CDR3 protein: CSVGDKRTEAFF. The CDR3 nucleotides are TGCAGCGTTGGGGACAAGAGGACTGAAGCTTTCTTT. The rearrangement uses TRBV29-1 and TRBJ1-1, with D tentatively TRBD1 (6 bases). The CDR3 is 12 amino acids. The germline gives CDR1 SQVTM, CDR2 ANQGSEA. Trimming took off 4 bases at V and 5 bases at J, with 11 bases between the two ends.